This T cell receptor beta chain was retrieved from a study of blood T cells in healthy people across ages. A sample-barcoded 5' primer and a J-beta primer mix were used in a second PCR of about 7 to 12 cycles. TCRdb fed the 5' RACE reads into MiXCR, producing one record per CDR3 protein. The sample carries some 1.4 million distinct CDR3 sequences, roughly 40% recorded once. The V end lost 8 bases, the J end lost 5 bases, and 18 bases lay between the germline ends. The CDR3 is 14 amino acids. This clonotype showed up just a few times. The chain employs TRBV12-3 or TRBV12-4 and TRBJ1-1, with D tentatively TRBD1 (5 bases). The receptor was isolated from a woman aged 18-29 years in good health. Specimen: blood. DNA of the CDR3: TGTGCCAGCTCCAGTTTGGGGCGAGGAACTGAAGCTTTCTTT. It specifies CASSSLGRGTEAFF.